The rows below give T cell receptor beta chains drawn from one sample of a study of T cells after yellow fever vaccination. TCRdb re-called the 5' RACE reads through MiXCR, storing one row per CDR3 protein. This table has some 250,000 distinct CDR3 sequences, about 3.7% appearing once. The sequenced sample was PBMCs, obtained 15 days after the yellow fever booster vaccination. The receptors were sampled from a man aged 18 to 35 who received the YFV17D yellow fever vaccine. The CDR3 runs from the conserved cysteine through the conserved F or W. A D gene is named only where the DNA matches it firmly. Part of the rows lack a size; the others show once, few, many or a class for expanded clones.

>TRBJ2-5|NA|many|TRBV5-1
TGCGCCAGCAGCCTAGGGGCAGGGTTGACGGAGACCCAGTACTTC
CASSLGAGLTETQYF
>TRBJ2-3|NA|many|TRBV4-2
TGTGCCAGCAGCTCCCAGGGGGGGTACACAGATACGCAGTATTTT
CASSSQGGYTDTQYF
>TRBJ2-1|NA|many|TRBV5-6
TGTGCCAGCAGCATGGGCGGGAAAGCCTACAATGAGCAGTTCTTC
CASSMGGKAYNEQFF
>TRBJ1-1|NA|many|TRBV20-1
TGCAGTGCCCTACTGGGAGGGGGAGAGAGAGCTTTCTTT
CSALLGGGERAFF
>TRBJ2-6|NA|many|TRBV21-1
TGTGCCAGCAGCAAAGTTGGGGACAGGGCTGGGGCCAACGTCCTGACTTTC
CASSKVGDRAGANVLTF
>TRBJ1-2|TRBD1|many|TRBV5-1
TGCGCCAGCAGCCCGGGACAGATTCTAAACTATGGCTACACCTTC
CASSPGQILNYGYTF
>TRBJ2-3|NA|many|TRBV7-3
TGTGCCAGCAGCTTGCAGTCTAGCGCAGATACGCAGTATTTT
CASSLQSSADTQYF
>TRBJ1-2|TRBD1|many|TRBV12-3/TRBV12-4
TGTGCCAGCAGCGAGGGGTACAGGGGCTCTAACTATGGCTACACCTTC
CASSEGYRGSNYGYTF
>TRBJ1-2|TRBD1|many|TRBV4-2
TGTGCCAGCAGCCAAGCTGTTCGGACAGGCTATGGCTACACCTTC
CASSQAVRTGYGYTF
>TRBJ1-2|NA|many|TRBV7-3
TGTGCCAGCAGCCCCGGCCCTTCAGGATATGGCTACACCTTC
CASSPGPSGYGYTF
>TRBJ2-3|TRBD2|many|TRBV29-1
TGCAGCGTTGGGACTAGCGGCACAGATACGCAGTATTTT
CSVGTSGTDTQYF
>TRBJ2-7|TRBD1|many|TRBV9
TGTGCCAGCAGCGCCCAGACAGGGAGATCTTCCTACGAGCAGTACTTC
CASSAQTGRSSYEQYF
>TRBJ2-5|NA|NA|TRBV5-4
TGTGCCAGCAACCTTGTCGGGGGTAGAGAGACCCAGTACTTC
CASNLVGGRETQYF
>TRBJ2-7|TRBD1|many|TRBV5-1
TGCGCCAGCAGCCCGGGACAGGGGGACTACGAGCAGTACTTC
CASSPGQGDYEQYF
>TRBJ1-1|NA|many|TRBV7-9
TGTGCCAGCAGAGGACGGATGAACACTGAAGCTTTCTTT
CASRGRMNTEAFF
>TRBJ1-5|NA|medium-sized|TRBV12-3/TRBV12-4
TGTGCCAGCAGTTTAGGGTGGGTCAGCCAGCCCCAGCATTTT
CASSLGWVSQPQHF
>TRBJ2-2|NA|many|TRBV4-2
TGTGCCAGCAGCGTTCAGTACCGGGCCGCAAATTGGGAGAGCACCGGGGAGCTGTTTTTT
CASSVQYRAANWESTGELFF
>TRBJ1-1|TRBD1|many|TRBV6-5
TGTGCCAGCAGTTATGAGGGGGCTTTGGGGACTGAAGCTTTCTTT
CASSYEGALGTEAFF
>TRBJ2-1|NA|NA|TRBV11-1
TGTGCCAGCAGCTTAGACGGGGCCGGTGAGCAGTTCTTC
CASSLDGAGEQFF
>TRBJ2-6|NA|few|TRBV10-3
TGTGCCATCAGTGGGGGACTGTCCTCTGGGGCCAACGTCCTGACTTTC
CAISGGLSSGANVLTF
>TRBJ2-2|NA|NA|TRBV6-2/TRBV6-3
TGTGCCAGCAGTTACTCGATCGGAAACACCGGGGAGCTGTTTTTT
CASSYSIGNTGELFF
>TRBJ2-1|TRBD2|many|TRBV12-3/TRBV12-4
TGTGCCAGCAGTCCTACACCCGGACTAGCGGGCAATGAGCAGTTCTTC
CASSPTPGLAGNEQFF
>TRBJ2-2|NA|many|TRBV6-4
TGTGCCAGCAGTGACTCGATTGAGGGGGAGCTGTTTTTT
CASSDSIEGELFF
>TRBJ2-1|TRBD1|many|TRBV7-7
TGTGCCAGCAGCCGAATAGGGACAGGGGTTTCGTACAATGAGCAGTTCTTC
CASSRIGTGVSYNEQFF
>TRBJ1-6|TRBD1|many|TRBV19
TGTGCCAGCTGTCAGGACAGGAAGGATTCACCCCTCCACTTT
CASCQDRKDSPLHF
>TRBJ1-1|NA|many|TRBV7-8
TGTGCCAGCAGCTTAAGAGGACAGAGGGTTGAAGCTTTCTTT
CASSLRGQRVEAFF
>TRBJ1-1|TRBD1|many|TRBV4-2
TGTGCCAGCAGCCAAGGCTCAGGGGGCGACACTGAAGCTTTCTTT
CASSQGSGGDTEAFF
>TRBJ2-2|TRBD1|many|TRBV5-1
TGCGCCAGCCACCGGACAGGGGAAGCCGGGGAGCTGTTTTTT
CASHRTGEAGELFF
>TRBJ2-5|NA|few|TRBV5-1
TGCGCCAGCAGCTTGGCCGCGACAGACCAAGAGACCCAGTACTTC
CASSLAATDQETQYF
>TRBJ1-1|NA|many|TRBV5-1
TGCGCCAGCAGCTTGGTAGGGGGGCGTACTGAAGCTTTCTTT
CASSLVGGRTEAFF
>TRBJ1-2|NA|many|TRBV12-3/TRBV12-4
TGTGCCAGCAGTTTAGGACAGGCAACCTATGGCTACACCTTC
CASSLGQATYGYTF
>TRBJ2-5|TRBD2|NA|TRBV5-1
TGCGCCAGCAGCTTGGTTGCTAGCGGGGTCCGAGAGACCCAGTACTTC
CASSLVASGVRETQYF
>TRBJ2-1|NA|NA|TRBV6-6
TGTGCCAGCAGTTATGGGTTCGATGAGCAGTTCTTC
CASSYGFDEQFF
>TRBJ1-4|TRBD1|many|TRBV5-1
TGCGCCAGCAGCTTCTTGGGACAGGATAATGAAAAACTGTTTTTT
CASSFLGQDNEKLFF
>TRBJ1-3|TRBD1|many|TRBV5-1
TGCGCCAGCAGAACAGGGGTCTCTGGAAACACCATATATTTT
CASRTGVSGNTIYF